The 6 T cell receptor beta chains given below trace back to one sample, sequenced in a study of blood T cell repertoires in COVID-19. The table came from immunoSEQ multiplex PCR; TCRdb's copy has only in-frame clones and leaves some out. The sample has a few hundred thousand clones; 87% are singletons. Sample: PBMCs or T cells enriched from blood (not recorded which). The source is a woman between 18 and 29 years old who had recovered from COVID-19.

CDR3 loop: CASSSTGGSYEQYF. As DNA, the CDR3 is TGTGCCAGCAGCTCCACGGGCGGGAGCTACGAGCAGTACTTC. This chain joins TRBV11-2 and TRBJ2-7; 7 bases map to TRBD2. V shed 4 bases, J shed 3 bases, and the junction held 6 bases outside the gene matches. The CDR3 has 14 amino acids. The V gene's germline CDR1 is SGHAT and CDR2 FQNNGV.

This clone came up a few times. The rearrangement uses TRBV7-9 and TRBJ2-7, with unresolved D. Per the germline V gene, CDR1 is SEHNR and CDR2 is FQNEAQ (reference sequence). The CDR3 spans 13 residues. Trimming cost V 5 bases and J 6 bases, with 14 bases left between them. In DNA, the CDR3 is TGTGCCAGCAGCCTAAGCCCGAGTCGCGAGCAGTACTTC. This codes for CASSLSPSREQYF.

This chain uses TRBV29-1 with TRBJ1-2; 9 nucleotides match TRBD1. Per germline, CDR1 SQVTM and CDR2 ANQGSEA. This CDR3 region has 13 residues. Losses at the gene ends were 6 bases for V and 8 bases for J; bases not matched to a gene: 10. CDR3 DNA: TGCAGCGTCTGGACAGGGGATCATTCCGGCTACACCTTC. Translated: CSVWTGDHSGYTF.

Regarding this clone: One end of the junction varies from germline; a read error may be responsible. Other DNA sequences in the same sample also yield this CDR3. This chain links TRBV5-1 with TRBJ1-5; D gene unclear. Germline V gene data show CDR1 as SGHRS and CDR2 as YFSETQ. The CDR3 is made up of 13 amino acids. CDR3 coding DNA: TGCGCCAGCAGCTTGTATAGCAATCAGCCTCAGCATTTT. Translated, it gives CASSLYSNQPQHF.

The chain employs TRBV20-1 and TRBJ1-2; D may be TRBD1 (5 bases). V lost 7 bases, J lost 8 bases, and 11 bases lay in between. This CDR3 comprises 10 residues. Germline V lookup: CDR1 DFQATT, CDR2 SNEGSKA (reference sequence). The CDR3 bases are TGCAGTGGACAGCTTGAAGGCTACACCTTC. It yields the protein CSGQLEGYTF.

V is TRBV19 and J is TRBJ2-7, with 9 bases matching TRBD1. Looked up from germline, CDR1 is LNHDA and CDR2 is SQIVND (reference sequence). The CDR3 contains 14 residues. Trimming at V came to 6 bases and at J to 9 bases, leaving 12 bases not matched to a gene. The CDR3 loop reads CASSFGTGPFVQYF. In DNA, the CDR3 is TGTGCCAGTAGCTTCGGGACAGGGCCCTTCGTGCAGTACTTC.